A selection of T cell receptor beta chains follows, all from one sample in a study of blood T cell repertoires in COVID-19. Generated by immunoSEQ multiplex PCR, the TCRdb table keeps only in-frame clones and is missing some. The top ten clones hold 2.7% of a sample with 210,000 or so clones, about nine tenths of them seen once. The sequenced material came from peripheral blood. These TCRs come from a woman between 55 and 75 years old with acute or convalescent COVID-19. CDR3s include the opening cysteine and the closing phenylalanine or tryptophan. Size is omitted from some rows. Given values are once, few, many or a class for expanded clones.

V	size	J	CDR3
TRBV11-1	.	TRBJ2-5	CASSLVYGETQYF
TRBV27	.	TRBJ2-3	CASSWAGTGASDTQYF
TRBV6-6	.	TRBJ1-2	CASSYSETANYGYTF
TRBV7-9	.	TRBJ2-3	CASSIGGRSGTDTQYF
TRBV30	.	TRBJ2-3	CACNSGSTDTQYF
TRBV7-9	.	TRBJ2-1	CASSSPGLNRVDEQFF
TRBV5-1	.	TRBJ1-6	CASSLPGTGSSDSPLHF
TRBV19	.	TRBJ2-1	CASSEPGLGNEQFF
TRBV5-5	few	TRBJ1-4	CASSLEDRGDEKLFF
TRBV15	.	TRBJ2-5	CATSRDLGEETQYF
TRBV12-3/TRBV12-4	.	TRBJ1-6	CASSRINSPLHF
TRBV27	.	TRBJ1-2	CASSLSTGGYGYTF
TRBV4-1	once	TRBJ2-3	CASSQTGVRADTQYF
TRBV7-2	.	TRBJ1-2	CASSARQGNYGYTF
TRBV10-1	.	TRBJ2-7	CASSSGTGASYEQYF
TRBV7-8	many	TRBJ2-1	CASTLGTSWHEQFF
TRBV5-6	once	TRBJ1-2	CASSFRDRGPYGYTF
TRBV10-2	.	TRBJ2-1	CASSLPGGSEQFF
TRBV5-6	once	TRBJ2-5	CASSLGQGLQETQYF
TRBV5-4	.	TRBJ2-5	CASSFPAETQYF
TRBV2	.	TRBJ1-2	CASSERTSANYGYTF
TRBV7-3	.	TRBJ2-6	CASSLIMSVSGANVLTF
TRBV6-6	.	TRBJ1-1	CASRRDSTNTEAFF
TRBV19	.	TRBJ2-6	CASSRQGVISGANVLTF
TRBV5-4	.	TRBJ1-1	CASSLSQGNLMNTEAFF
TRBV19	.	TRBJ1-5	CASSISPGQGGFGNQPQHF
TRBV6-1	.	TRBJ1-5	CASSDDADRGLYSNQPQHF
TRBV7-2	.	TRBJ2-2	CASSLYLFGANTGELFF
TRBV6-1	few	TRBJ1-5	CASSEVLYDGDSNQPQHF
TRBV5-1	.	TRBJ2-3	CASSATGGTDTQYF
TRBV14	.	TRBJ2-7	CASSQGMVTRQYF
TRBV28	.	TRBJ1-5	CASSLMGGSGQPQHF
TRBV19	.	TRBJ1-5	CASSTGQPAQPQHF
TRBV19	.	TRBJ1-4	CASSLTGPGEKLFF
TRBV18	.	TRBJ1-1	CASSHFSDSGTEAFF
TRBV11-3	.	TRBJ2-1	CASSLERGAGDEQFF
TRBV7-6	.	TRBJ2-7	CASSSGLAGSSYEQYF
TRBV3-1/TRBV3-2	.	TRBJ2-3	CASSQEPGAITDTQYF
TRBV19	.	TRBJ1-1	CASQSRDRGTEAFF
TRBV3-1/TRBV3-2	.	TRBJ1-6	CASSQGLQGSPLHF
TRBV28	.	TRBJ2-2	CASSLLSTGELFF
TRBV18	.	TRBJ1-2	CASSPGQDYGYTF
TRBV18	once	TRBJ2-1	CASSPSQGNEQFF
TRBV24-1	.	TRBJ2-1	CATSDSSGREYNEQFF
TRBV19	.	TRBJ1-3	CASMGQEAGNTIYF
TRBV11-3	.	TRBJ2-1	CASSVMTGVSEQFF
TRBV7-8	few	TRBJ2-1	CASSFLAGGNEQFF
TRBV19	.	TRBJ2-3	CASSMTTGTDTQYF
TRBV30	.	TRBJ2-5	CAWRTSRETQYF
TRBV19	.	TRBJ2-4	CASSIVFGGAKNIQYF
TRBV5-1	once	TRBJ2-7	CASSLVSGGPIDLYEQYF
TRBV6-5	.	TRBJ1-3	CASSYAGAAGNTIYF
TRBV10-1	few	TRBJ2-7	CASSDPGDYEQYF
TRBV30	few	TRBJ1-2	CAWTSGDSRGYTF